The 15 T cell receptor beta chains below all came from one sample that was sequenced in a study of a mutant IDH1 vaccine in newly diagnosed glioma. Profiled with immunoSEQ multiplex PCR; TCRdb holds only in-frame clones, not every one. This repertoire shows around 41,000 clones, around 81% found once; its top ten account for 6.3%. As to time point: week 23, last vaccination. Topical imiquimod accompanied each vaccine dose, which consisted of 300 ug of mutant IDH1 20-mer peptide. Their specific antigens are unknown. The source was PBMCs, collected from a glioma patient whose treatment included an IDH1 peptide vaccine. Receptors were obtained from a woman in her 40s with glioma. Some clones in this sample may be carry-over from other donors' samples.

This rearrangement joins TRBV27 to TRBJ2-7; 8 bases agree with TRBD2. The V gene end was trimmed by 8 bases and the J gene end by 2 bases; junction bases not matched to a gene: 5. Germline CDR1 is MNHEY and CDR2 is SMNVEV (reference sequence). CDR3 size: 13 residues. CDR3 residues: CASGIAGTYEQYF. The CDR3 DNA reads TGTGCCAGCGGAATAGCGGGAACCTACGAGCAGTACTTC.

In this sample, this clone turned up a few times. The genes are TRBV7-8 and TRBJ2-2, with a possible D match to TRBD2 (5 bases). The CDR3 consists of 15 residues. Trimming left V 3 bases short and J 0 bases short, with 8 bases between. Germline CDR1 and CDR2: SGHVS and FQNEAQ. For the CDR3, the DNA is TGTGCCAGCAGCTTGAGGGATTCGAACACCGGGGAGCTGTTTTTT. Its translation is CASSLRDSNTGELFF.

By proportion, this clone is medium-sized (0.01 to 0.1%). This chain uses TRBV9 with TRBJ2-1; D not certain. The CDR3 is 13 residues long. Trimming cost V 0 bases and J 7 bases, with 8 bases left between them. From germline, CDR1 is SGDLS and CDR2 YYNGEE. In nucleotides, the CDR3 is TGTGCCAGCAGCGTAGGGCTTCATAATGAGCAGTTCTTC. Its protein product is CASSVGLHNEQFF.

The CDR3 loop reads CASSLLADNEQFF. Written as DNA, the CDR3 is TGTGCCAGCAGCTTACTTGCCGACAATGAGCAGTTCTTC. This chain connects TRBV7-3 to TRBJ2-1; D remains unclear. The V end was cut by 2 bases, the J end by 5 bases, with 7 bases between. Per the germline V gene, CDR1 is SGHTA and CDR2 is FQGTGA. The CDR3 length is 13 residues.

A single count supports this clone. Here the CDR3 DNA reads TGTGCCAGCAGCTCAGGGGGGACAGGGTCGGGCGAGCAGTACTTC. Protein sequence: CASSSGGTGSGEQYF. V usage is TRBV7-6 and J usage is TRBJ2-7, with TRBD1 identical over 9 bases. CDR3 length equals 15 residues. Germline lookup yields CDR1 SGHVS and CDR2 FNYEAQ. The J segment lost 6 bases and the V segment lost 4 bases, leaving 10 bases of the junction unmatched.

V usage is TRBV7-3 and J usage is TRBJ1-2; TRBD1 might be the D (5 bases). The germline CDR1 and CDR2 sequences are SGHTA and FQGTGA. Trimming cost V 5 bases and J 7 bases, with 14 bases left between them. This CDR3 contains 13 residues. Here the CDR3 reads CASSLREGSGYTF. In DNA, the CDR3 is TGTGCCAGCAGCCTAAGGGAGGGGAGTGGCTACACCTTC.

This chain uses TRBV27 with TRBJ1-2; 8 bases line up with TRBD1. Germline loops: CDR1 MNHEY, CDR2 SMNVEV (reference sequence). V shed 2 bases and J 8 bases; nucleotides not matched to a gene: 7. The CDR3 is 14 amino acids. The CDR3 coding sequence is TGTGCCAGCAGTTTAGGCGGGACAGGTGGCGGCTACACCTTC. The encoded protein is CASSLGGTGGGYTF.

The chain recombines TRBV29-1 with TRBJ2-3; D possibly corresponds to TRBD1 (5 bases). V lost 2 bases to trimming and J lost 7 bases, with 16 bases between them. This CDR3 is 14 amino acids long. Per the germline V gene, CDR1 is SQVTM and CDR2 is ANQGSEA. CDR3 amino acids: CSVELGREGNTQYF. The CDR3 DNA reads TGCAGCGTTGAACTCGGCAGGGAAGGGAATACGCAGTATTTT.

The chain links TRBV6-6 to TRBJ2-7; tentatively, D is TRBD2 (5 bases). Trimming removed 8 bases from V and 6 bases from J, with 8 bases in between. This CDR3 spans 10 amino acids. The germline gives CDR1 MNHNY, CDR2 SVGAGI (reference sequence). CDR3 sequence reads: CASGSSEQYF. For the CDR3, the DNA is TGTGCCAGCGGGAGCTCCGAGCAGTACTTC.

The J gene is TRBJ1-4, the V gene TRBV9; no firm D call. The CDR3 is 18 amino acids. With 0 bases removed from V and 0 bases from J, the gap between germline ends came to 15 bases. Germline-derived CDR1 and CDR2 are SGDLS and YYNGEE. The CDR3 DNA follows: TGTGCCAGCAGCGTAGGGGCCCGGCCTGAGGCAACTAATGAAAAACTGTTTTTT. Amino acid sequence: CASSVGARPEATNEKLFF.

The rearrangement uses TRBV7-9 and TRBJ1-2, with no clear D. The V end was cut by 1 base, the J end by 0 bases, with 9 bases between. Germline loops: CDR1 SEHNR, CDR2 FQNEAQ (reference sequence). The CDR3 has 15 residues. CDR3 sequence reads: CASSLVGYANYGYTF. The DNA of the CDR3 is TGTGCCAGCAGCTTAGTGGGTTACGCTAACTATGGCTACACCTTC.

The chain is built from TRBV4-2 and TRBJ1-6; 9 bases fit TRBD1. V was pared by 4 bases and J by 8 bases, with 12 bases of the junction left unmatched. The length of the CDR3 is 17 residues. CDR1 LGHNA and CDR2 YNFKEQ come from the germline V gene. CDR3 loop: CASSLPSSTGGDSPLHF. The CDR3 DNA is TGTGCCAGCAGCCTACCTTCGTCGACAGGGGGTGATTCACCCCTCCACTTT.

The chain has TRBV28 and TRBJ2-7, with D possibly being TRBD2 (7 bases). Germline-derived CDR1 and CDR2 are MDHEN and SYDVKM. V lost 5 bases and J lost 5, with 10 bases in between. This CDR3 has 12 amino acids. CDR3 in DNA: TGTGCCAGCAGTCCGGGGGGCAACGAGCAGTACTTC. Its protein is CASSPGGNEQYF.

The chain is built from TRBV5-1 and TRBJ1-5; D ambiguous. V was clipped by 4 bases and J by 4 bases, with 12 bases between them. The V gene's germline CDR1 is SGHRS and CDR2 YFSETQ. There are 14 residues in the CDR3. The CDR3 loop is CASSPSGLNQPQHF. The DNA of the CDR3 is TGCGCCAGCAGCCCTTCCGGTCTGAATCAGCCCCAGCATTTT. The complete variable domain, with remaining parts taken from reference TRBV5-1 and TRBJ1-5, reads KAGVTQTPRYLIKTRGQQVTLSCSPISGHRSVSWYQQTPGQGLQFLFEYFSETQRNKGNFPGRFSGRQFSNSRSEMNVSTLELGDSALYLCASSPSGLNQPQHFGDGTRLSIL.

This rearrangement joins TRBV6-5 to TRBJ2-5; 9 bases agree with TRBD1. This CDR3 has 15 amino acids. J was trimmed by 7 bases and V by 6 bases; bases with no gene match: 12. CDR1 is MNHEY and CDR2 is SVGAGI in the germline V gene. CDR3 DNA: TGTGCCAGCAGGGCCGGGACAGGGAGGGGAGGGACCCAGTACTTC. Its protein product is CASRAGTGRGGTQYF.